Presented here are 14 T cell receptor beta chains from one specimen sequenced in a study of cytomegalovirus exposure and HLA in healthy donors. The study ran its PCR with 60 Vbeta and 13 Jbeta primers. The repertoire was sequenced with immunoSEQ multiplex PCR; TCRdb's copy has only in-frame clones and lacks some. The sample yields 85,000 to 90,000 clones, over 80% seen once. Source material: PBMCs. The receptors shown here come from a man aged 18 to 29 in good health and CMV-seronegative.

The chain has TRBV21-1 and TRBJ2-1; TRBD1 reflects the table's D call only, with no check against the DNA. TRBV21-1 is designated a pseudogene. This CDR3 spans 12 amino acids. CDR3 sequence: CASSKWHNEQFF. DNA for the CDR3: TGTGCCAGCAGCAAATGGCACAATGAGCAGTTCTTC.

The rearrangement links TRBV7-9 to TRBJ2-1, with 7 bases matching TRBD2. The CDR3 totals 14 residues. The J segment lost 4 bases and the V segment lost 4 bases, leaving 4 bases of the junction unmatched. The germline V gene encodes CDR1 SEHNR and CDR2 FQNEAQ (reference sequence). The CDR3 loop is CASSSTSPYNEQFF. As DNA, the CDR3 is TGTGCCAGCAGCTCGACTAGCCCTTACAATGAGCAGTTCTTC.

The rearrangement links TRBV12-5 to TRBJ2-1; 9 bases align to TRBD2. The V gene's germline CDR1 is LGHNT and CDR2 FRNRAP. Losses at the gene ends were 6 bases for V and 7 bases for J; bases not matched to a gene: 16. The CDR3 length is 17 residues. The CDR3 reads CASGLSGSGGRWNEQFF. DNA of the CDR3: TGTGCTAGTGGACTTAGCGGGAGTGGGGGTAGGTGGAATGAGCAGTTCTTC.

This sequence joins TRBV5-1 and TRBJ2-7; 11 bases align to TRBD2. Per germline, CDR1 SGHRS and CDR2 YFSETQ. This CDR3 is 17 amino acids long. Germline trimming cut 3 bases from V and 0 bases from J; bases unmatched to any gene: 8. This chain's CDR3 is CASSSGTSGKISYEQYF. As DNA, the CDR3 is TGCGCCAGCAGCTCAGGGACTAGCGGCAAAATCTCCTACGAGCAGTACTTC.

In DNA, the CDR3 is TGTGCCAGTAGTAGGACTAGCGGGAGCTCCTACAATGAGCAGTTCTTC. Translation gives CASSRTSGSSYNEQFF. This chain links TRBV19 with TRBJ2-1; 13 nucleotides match TRBD2. This CDR3 spans 16 amino acids. Per the germline V gene, CDR1 is LNHDA and CDR2 is SQIVND (reference sequence). J lost 0 bases, V lost 4 bases, and 0 bases had no gene match. Drawing the rest from reference TRBV19 and TRBJ2-1, the complete variable domain is DGGITQSPKYLFRKEGQNVTLSCEQNLNHDAMYWYRQDPGQGLRLIYYSQIVNDFQKGDIAEGYSVSREKKESFPLTVTSAQKNPTAFYLCASSRTSGSSYNEQFFGPGTRLTVL.

The rearrangement links TRBV5-4 to TRBJ2-1; TRBD1 agrees at 7 bases. CDR3 size: 15 residues. The J segment lost 0 bases and the V segment lost 2 bases, leaving 2 bases of the junction unmatched. Germline CDR1 reads SGHNT; CDR2 reads YYREEE (reference sequence). The CDR3 DNA reads TGTGCCAGCAGCTTAGGGGGCATCTCCTACAATGAGCAGTTCTTC. Translated, it gives CASSLGGISYNEQFF.

The chain uses TRBV18 and TRBJ1-1, with D unclear. The CDR3 length is 18 residues. Trimming cost V 2 bases and J 0 bases, with 19 bases left between them. From germline, CDR1 is KGHSH and CDR2 LQKENI. CDR3 nucleotide sequence: TGTGCCAGCTCACCAGTTGCGTCATCCACCGCCATGAACACTGAAGCTTTCTTT. Protein sequence: CASSPVASSTAMNTEAFF.

The sample holds one count of this clone. V usage is TRBV7-9 and J usage is TRBJ2-1; maybe TRBD1 (6 bases). V lost 1 base, J lost 7 bases, and 8 bases lay in between. This CDR3 comprises 13 residues. The germline gives CDR1 SEHNR, CDR2 FQNEAQ (reference sequence). The CDR3, as DNA: TGTGCCAGCAGCTTAGGGACAGCTAATGAGCAGTTCTTC. Encoded protein: CASSLGTANEQFF.

V usage is TRBV28 and J usage is TRBJ2-7; D gene uncertain. The CDR3 has 14 residues. V was cut by 3 bases and J by 0 bases, with 9 bases left in between. CDR1 and CDR2 (germline): MDHEN, SYDVKM. The CDR3 bases are TGTGCCAGCAGTTTCGCATCCAGCTCCTACGAGCAGTACTTC. Protein sequence: CASSFASSSYEQYF.

This chain connects TRBV21-1 to TRBJ2-2; the table names TRBD1, a call not compared with the DNA. TRBV21-1 is annotated as a pseudogene. The CDR3 length is 18 residues. The CDR3 DNA reads as TGTGCCAGCAGCTATCCCGGACAGCCGTATTTGGACACCGGGGAGCTGTTTTTT. Translating it yields CASSYPGQPYLDTGELFF.

CDR3 DNA: TGTGCCACCCTAGGGGGGACAGGAGGTTCTGGGGCCAACGTCCTGACTTTC. It yields the protein CATLGGTGGSGANVLTF. The J gene is TRBJ2-6, the V gene TRBV15; TRBD1 aligns across 8 bases. This CDR3 region has 17 residues. Germline CDR1 LNHNV, CDR2 YYDKDF (reference sequence). Trimming took 8 bases from V and 1 from J; bases not matched to a gene: 10.

Note on this clone: One end of the junction fails to match germline, which may point to a read error. This chain uses TRBV5-1 with TRBJ2-5, with 8 bases matching TRBD1. Germline lookup yields CDR1 SGHRS and CDR2 YFSETQ. This CDR3 spans 15 amino acids. The CDR3, as DNA: TGCGCCAGCAGCCGCACCGCGCCCGGAGCGGACAGGGCAGACTTC. This sequence encodes CASSRTAPGADRADF.

This clone was picked up one time. The gene calls are TRBV9 and TRBJ2-3, with unresolved D. The CDR3 consists of 15 residues. The V gene lost 4 bases and the J gene lost 2 bases, with 14 bases spanning the gap. In germline, CDR1 is SGDLS, CDR2 YYNGEE. The CDR3 DNA sequence: TGTGCCAGCAGCCCCATCAGCGCTCTCACAGATACGCAGTATTTT. Protein product: CASSPISALTDTQYF.

This clone was picked up one time. CDR3 sequence (DNA): TGTGCCAGCAGCGTAGCCCGCGATGGGGTCGGGATCTACGAGCAGTACTTC. It translates to CASSVARDGVGIYEQYF. V is TRBV9 and J is TRBJ2-7; D is possibly TRBD2 (5 bases). CDR3 size: 17 residues. The V end lost 0 bases, the J end lost 3 bases, and 19 bases lay between the germline ends. CDR1 SGDLS and CDR2 YYNGEE come from the germline V gene.